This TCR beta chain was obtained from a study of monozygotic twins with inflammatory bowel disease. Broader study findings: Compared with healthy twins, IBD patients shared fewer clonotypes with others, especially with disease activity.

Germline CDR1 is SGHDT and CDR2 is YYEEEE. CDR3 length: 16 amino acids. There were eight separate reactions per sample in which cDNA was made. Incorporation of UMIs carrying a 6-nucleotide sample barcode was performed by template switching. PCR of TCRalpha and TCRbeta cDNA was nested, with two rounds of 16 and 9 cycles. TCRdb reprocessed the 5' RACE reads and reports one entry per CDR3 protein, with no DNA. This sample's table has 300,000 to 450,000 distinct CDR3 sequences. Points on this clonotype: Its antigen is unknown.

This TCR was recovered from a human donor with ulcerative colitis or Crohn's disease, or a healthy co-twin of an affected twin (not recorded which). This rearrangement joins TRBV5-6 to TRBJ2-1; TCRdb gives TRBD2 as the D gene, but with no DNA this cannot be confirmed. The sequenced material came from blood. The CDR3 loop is CASSLEEGTGANEQFF.